The clone carrying this T cell receptor (beta chain) has only a few counts. Its antigen is undetermined. CDR3 length: 14 residues. Germline CDR1 reads LNHNV; CDR2 reads YYDKDF (reference sequence). The V and J ends lost 6 bases and 3 bases respectively, with 15 bases between them. Cultured CD4+ T-cell DNA underwent Oncomine TCR Beta short-read sequencing. TCRdb independently ran MiXCR on the PCR reads; one entry per CDR3 protein. Among approximately 24,000 distinct CDR3 sequences, 25% to 30% were seen once, and the ten largest hold just over 7%. This entry is derived from a study of vaccination and CD4 T cells after COVID-19. Study details: Recovered patients in the cohort numbered six men and four women, two of them Hispanic. Overlapping SARS-CoV-2, HCoV-NL63, HCoV-OC43 and HCoV-229E spike peptides stimulated the cells. Study-level findings and limits: Investigators enrolled relatively few convalescent patients and included no early post-infection timepoints.

Time point described: late sampling 161 to 241 days after vaccination in a few convalescent patients. Treatment specified: roughly 11-day PBMC culture with coronavirus spike peptide pools or control peptides (ViraFEST assay). Before TCRs were sequenced, ViraFEST expanded antigen-specific T cells with peptide pools. The V gene is TRBV15, the J gene TRBJ2-7; D possibly corresponds to TRBD1 (7 bases). The material sequenced was CD4+ T cells from blood, cultured in vitro, taken about 7 months after SARS-CoV-2 vaccination. The source is a human donor who had recovered from COVID-19. The CDR3 spells CATRPGGSLYEQYF. In DNA form, the CDR3 reads TGTGCCACCAGGCCAGGGGGGTCCCTCTACGAGCAGTACTTC.